The 10 T cell receptor beta chains below all came from one sample that was sequenced in a study of T cells in lung cancer brain metastases. Libraries were prepared by immunoSEQ multiplex PCR; TCRdb keeps only in-frame clonotypes and omits some of them. The table has several thousand clones, 88% seen once; the top ten hold approximately 5.4%. Sample: tumor tissue from the primary lung tumor. The receptors here all came from a woman in her fifties or sixties with non-small cell lung cancer.

Turning to this clone: A read error may produce the germline difference seen at one junction end. The rearrangement joins TRBV30 to TRBJ1-2; maybe TRBD1 (5 bases). Germline assignment: CDR1 GTSNPN and CDR2 SVGIG (reference sequence). The CDR3 extends over 12 amino acids. CDR3 in amino acids: CTWSVPLGTGTF. CDR3 DNA: TGTACCTGGAGTGTACCGCTCGGGACGGGCACCTTC.

This rearrangement joins TRBV14 to TRBJ1-1; maybe TRBD1 (5 bases). This CDR3 spans 14 amino acids. Trimming left V 8 bases short and J 4 bases short, with 17 bases between. The V gene's germline CDR1 is SGHDN and CDR2 FVKESK. The CDR3 nucleotides read TGTGCCAGCTCCGGCGGTCGGGACGGCACTGAAGCTTTCTTT. It yields the protein CASSGGRDGTEAFF.

The gene calls are TRBV5-6 and TRBJ2-3, with 8 bases aligning to TRBD2. Germline V gene sequence: CDR1 SGHDT, CDR2 YYEEEE. The CDR3 sequence is 14 residues long. J gave up 4 bases and V 9 bases, and 10 bases lay outside the gene matches. The CDR3 protein is CATKVAGGSDTQYF. The CDR3 DNA is TGTGCCACAAAAGTGGCGGGAGGATCAGATACGCAGTATTTT.

V gene TRBV7-9 combines with J gene TRBJ2-7; no definite D call. The CDR3 covers 13 residues. Germline V gene lookup returns CDR1 SEHNR and CDR2 FQNEAQ (reference sequence). The ends were cut back, 5 bases at V and 4 bases at J, with 12 bases in the middle. CDR3 sequence reads: CASSPDLRYEQYF. The CDR3 DNA follows: TGTGCCAGCAGCCCCGACTTGAGGTACGAGCAGTACTTC.

This chain links TRBV11-2 with TRBJ1-1; 9 nucleotides align to TRBD1. V lost 7 bases and J lost 5; bases outside the gene matches: 8. The germline V gene has CDR1 SGHAT and CDR2 FQNNGV. CDR3 size: 14 residues. Here the CDR3 reads CASKGTGKWTEAFF. The DNA of the CDR3 is TGTGCCAGCAAAGGGACAGGGAAATGGACTGAAGCTTTCTTT. Full variable domain (outside the CDR3, taken from reference TRBV11-2 and TRBJ1-1): EAGVAQSPRYKIIEKRQSVAFWCNPISGHATLYWYQQILGQGPKLLIQFQNNGVVDDSQLPKDRFSAERLKGVDSTLKIQPAKLEDSAVYLCASKGTGKWTEAFFGQGTRLTVV.

J is TRBJ2-7 and V is TRBV28, with TRBD2 matching over 13 bases. CDR1 and CDR2 (germline): MDHEN, SYDVKM. The junction had 8 bases not matched to a gene; V was cut back by 5 bases and J by 4 bases. CDR3 length equals 16 residues. The CDR3 loop reads CASSPGGTSGIYEQYF. CDR3 nucleotides: TGTGCCAGCAGTCCAGGAGGGACTAGCGGGATATACGAGCAGTACTTC.

The chain couples TRBV4-3 to TRBJ2-7, with 8 nucleotides matching TRBD2. This CDR3 is 16 amino acids long. Germline V gene sequence: CDR1 LGHNA, CDR2 YSLEER. The V segment lost 6 bases and the J segment 1 base; nucleotides outside the gene matches: 11. CDR3 DNA sequence: TGCGCCAGCAGTCGATCACTCACTAGCGGATCCTACGAGCAGTACTTC. Protein sequence: CASSRSLTSGSYEQYF.

The J gene is TRBJ2-1, the V gene TRBV4-2; TRBD2 aligns across 10 bases. Looked up from germline, CDR1 is LGHNA and CDR2 is YNFKEQ. V trimming: 9 bases; J trimming: 9 bases; junction bases outside the gene matches: 17. The CDR3 runs to 16 residues. The chain's CDR3 is CASKRTLAGDRGEQFF. CDR3 DNA: TGTGCCAGTAAAAGGACTCTAGCGGGAGACAGGGGTGAGCAGTTCTTC.

The chain combines TRBV29-1 with TRBJ2-5; 11 bases fit TRBD2. Trimming removed 4 bases from V and 4 bases from J; junction bases left unmatched: 14. This CDR3 has 17 amino acids. Germline CDR1 is SQVTM and CDR2 is ANQGSEA. The CDR3 here is CSVVFGTSGKLRETQYF. As DNA, the CDR3 is TGCAGCGTTGTCTTCGGGACTAGCGGAAAACTACGAGAGACCCAGTACTTC.

As concerns this clone: Sequence at one end of the junction differs from germline and may be a read error. The sample carries other DNA sequences with the same CDR3. The genes are TRBV7-9 and TRBJ2-4, with 10 bases fitting TRBD2. Germline-derived CDR1 and CDR2 are SEHNR and FQNEAQ (reference sequence). CDR3 length: 16 amino acids. In DNA, the CDR3 is TGTGCTAGCAGCTTAGCGGGAGGCACAGCCAAAAACATTCAGTACTTC. This translates into CASSLAGGTAKNIQYF.